What follows are 24 T cell receptor beta chains derived from one specimen sequenced in a study of CD8+ T cells in alopecia areata. The authors extracted RNA and reverse transcribed it into cDNA as the sequencing template. Some clones are missing from TCRdb's copy, which holds only in-frame ones; the method was immunoSEQ multiplex PCR. The repertoire has some 170,000 clones, roughly 59% of them found once; the top ten carry around 1.8%. The material sequenced was CD4+ T cells sorted from blood, taken at week 0. These receptors all come from a human donor with alopecia areata.

The chain uses TRBV9 and TRBJ2-3; TRBD1 matches at 8 bases. Germline CDR1 is SGDLS and CDR2 is YYNGEE. J was trimmed by 1 base and V by 1 base; bases with no gene match: 2. This CDR3 has 15 amino acids. DNA of the CDR3: TGTGCCAGCAGCGTACAGACAGGGGGCACAGATACGCAGTATTTT. It translates to CASSVQTGGTDTQYF.

The rearrangement joins TRBV5-1 to TRBJ1-5; D possibly corresponds to TRBD1 (6 bases). Germline CDR1 reads SGHRS; CDR2 reads YFSETQ. V dropped 4 bases and J dropped 10 bases, with 21 bases sitting between them. The CDR3 has 15 amino acids. Here the CDR3 reads CASSLGGAALDPQHF. The CDR3 DNA reads as TGCGCCAGCAGCCTGGGGGGCGCGGCGCTCGACCCCCAGCATTTT.

This clone came up once. This chain uses TRBV6-6 with TRBJ1-2; a possible D gene is TRBD1 (5 bases). The CDR3 is 13 residues long. CDR1 and CDR2 (germline): MNHNY, SVGAGI (reference sequence). Trimming took off 10 bases at V and 8 bases at J, with 20 bases between the two ends. CDR3 residues: CATSPDPGEGYTF. CDR3 DNA: TGTGCCACCTCCCCGGACCCGGGGGAGGGCTACACCTTC.

Details on this clone: This CDR3 is also generated by other DNA sequences in the sample. This chain links TRBV14 with TRBJ2-7; 7 nucleotides align to TRBD2. V lost 1 base to trimming and J lost 3 bases; unmatched junction nucleotides: 0. This CDR3 is 13 amino acids long. The germline V gene encodes CDR1 SGHDN and CDR2 FVKESK. In DNA form, the CDR3 reads TGTGCCAGCAGCCAAGGGACTAGCTACGAGCAGTACTTC. It codes for CASSQGTSYEQYF.

The chain employs TRBV19 and TRBJ1-1, with a possible D match to TRBD1 (5 bases). Trimming took 6 bases from V and 4 from J, leaving 18 bases between them. Germline V lookup: CDR1 LNHDA, CDR2 SQIVND (reference sequence). This CDR3 is 15 amino acids long. The CDR3 loop is CASSTQGGGSTEAFF. The DNA of the CDR3 is TGTGCCAGTAGCACTCAGGGTGGAGGGAGCACTGAAGCTTTCTTT.

The table lists this clone with a few counts. V and J are TRBV2 and TRBJ2-7; D unresolved. CDR3 size: 13 residues. V lost 6 bases to trimming and J lost 4 bases, with 13 bases between them. Germline CDR1 is SNHLY and CDR2 is FYNNEI. DNA for the CDR3: TGTGCCAGCAGATCGGGCTCCCCATACGAGCAGTACTTC. The encoded protein is CASRSGSPYEQYF.

The rearrangement uses TRBV5-1 and TRBJ2-1, with D perhaps matching TRBD1 (6 bases). The CDR3 sequence is 15 residues long. With 4 bases removed from V and 4 bases from J, the gap between germline ends came to 15 bases. CDR1 and CDR2 (germline): SGHRS, YFSETQ. CDR3: CASSPTRTVYNEQFF. The CDR3 DNA reads TGCGCCAGCAGCCCGACAAGGACAGTTTACAATGAGCAGTTCTTC.

This clone was detected a few times. V and J are TRBV4-1 and TRBJ2-1; D is unresolved. Trimming took off 1 base at V and 2 bases at J, with 9 bases between the two ends. Germline CDR1 is MGHRA and CDR2 is YSYEKL. The CDR3 extends over 15 amino acids. This CDR3 reads CASSQGGIAYNEQFF. The DNA of the CDR3 is TGCGCCAGCAGCCAAGGGGGTATTGCCTACAATGAGCAGTTCTTC.

This clone came up a few times. The rearrangement joins TRBV29-1 to TRBJ2-3, with D possibly being TRBD2 (6 bases). The V gene's germline CDR1 is SQVTM and CDR2 ANQGSEA. The CDR3 sequence is 16 residues long. Trimming stripped 3 bases from V and 1 base from J, with 17 bases between. CDR3 region: CSVEQNRAGRTDTQYF. In nucleotides, the CDR3 is TGCAGCGTTGAGCAAAATCGAGCGGGCCGCACAGATACGCAGTATTTT.

This chain connects TRBV6-1 to TRBJ1-5, with D possibly TRBD1 on 5 matching bases. From germline, CDR1 is MNHNS and CDR2 SASEGT. The CDR3 spans 16 residues. V lost 4 bases and J lost 4, with 17 bases in between. CDR3 region: CASSAKSDSFNQPQHF. The CDR3 DNA is TGTGCCAGCAGTGCTAAATCCGACAGCTTTAATCAGCCCCAGCATTTT.

This clone was counted a few times. This chain uses TRBV27 with TRBJ1-2, with TRBD1 matching 12 bases. Looked up from germline, CDR1 is MNHEY and CDR2 is SMNVEV (reference sequence). V shed 3 bases, J shed 8 bases, and the junction held 10 bases outside the gene matches. CDR3 size: 16 residues. The CDR3 spells CASSFSPGTGGVGYTF. Here the CDR3 DNA reads TGTGCCAGCAGTTTCAGCCCCGGGACAGGGGGCGTAGGCTACACCTTC.

In its sample, this clone was seen once. The chain joins TRBV30 to TRBJ1-2; D gene ambiguous. CDR3 length: 13 amino acids. The V end was cut by 0 bases, the J end by 10 bases, with 15 bases between. Germline-derived CDR1 and CDR2 are GTSNPN and SVGIG (reference sequence). The CDR3 nucleotides are TGTGCCTGGAGTGTACTGTTCCGGGGTCACTACACCTTC. Translation gives CAWSVLFRGHYTF.

The chain recombines TRBV14 with TRBJ2-1, with TRBD1 as a possible D gene (5 bases). V dropped 0 bases and J dropped 9 bases, with 9 bases sitting between them. The germline V gene has CDR1 SGHDN and CDR2 FVKESK. The CDR3 contains 13 residues. CDR3 coding DNA: TGTGCCAGCAGCCAAGATCAGGGTGGTGAGCAGTTCTTC. Protein: CASSQDQGGEQFF.

J is TRBJ2-1 and V is TRBV5-4; 11 bases are shared with TRBD2. After removal of 0 bases from V and 9 bases from J, the junction contained 2 bases not matched to a gene. The V gene's germline CDR1 is SGHNT and CDR2 YYREEE (reference sequence). The length of the CDR3 is 14 residues. CDR3 DNA: TGTGCCAGCAGCTTGGAACTAGCGGGGGCTGAGCAGTTCTTC. Translated, it gives CASSLELAGAEQFF.

This sequence joins TRBV11-2 and TRBJ2-5; weak D call: TRBD2 (6 bases). The CDR3 is made up of 14 amino acids. V lost 5 bases to trimming and J lost 7 bases, with 17 bases between them. Germline V gene sequence: CDR1 SGHAT, CDR2 FQNNGV. The CDR3 sequence is CASSTTSRGGTQYF. For the CDR3, the DNA is TGTGCCAGCAGCACGACTAGTAGGGGAGGGACCCAGTACTTC.

The V and J genes are TRBV30 and TRBJ2-3; D is undetermined. This CDR3 spans 15 amino acids. The germline gives CDR1 GTSNPN, CDR2 SVGIG (reference sequence). Trimming cost V 5 bases and J 2 bases, with 17 bases left between them. The CDR3 protein is CAWEPNSQATDTQYF. CDR3 in DNA: TGTGCCTGGGAGCCAAACAGCCAGGCCACAGATACGCAGTATTTT.

The chain joins TRBV15 to TRBJ1-6, with D possibly matching TRBD1 (5 bases). The CDR3 is made up of 17 amino acids. The germline V gene encodes CDR1 LNHNV and CDR2 YYDKDF (reference sequence). Trimming took off 1 base at V and 0 bases at J, with 10 bases between the two ends. CDR3 sequence reads: CATSRVAGSSYNSPLHF. The CDR3, as DNA: TGTGCCACCAGCAGAGTAGCAGGGAGCTCCTATAATTCACCCCTCCACTTT.

V is TRBV4-3 and J is TRBJ1-2; maybe TRBD1 (5 bases). Germline V gene lookup returns CDR1 LGHNA and CDR2 YSLEER. This CDR3 spans 12 amino acids. V gave up 6 bases and J gave up 7 bases, with 12 bases separating them. Here the CDR3 DNA reads TGCGCCAGCAGTGGAAGGGGTTCTGGCTACACCTTC. This encodes CASSGRGSGYTF.

The chain links TRBV5-1 to TRBJ2-5; TRBD1 agrees at 7 bases. This CDR3 contains 18 residues. CDR1 and CDR2 from the germline V gene are SGHRS and YFSETQ. The ends lost 4 bases at V and 1 base at J; junction bases unmatched: 16. The CDR3 reads CASSPNAGTVKVQETQYF. The CDR3 DNA sequence: TGCGCCAGCAGCCCGAATGCCGGGACAGTGAAGGTCCAAGAGACCCAGTACTTC.

The chain couples TRBV11-2 to TRBJ1-2; TRBD1 might be the D (5 bases). Germline CDR1 is SGHAT and CDR2 is FQNNGV. V was pared by 4 bases and J by 3 bases, with 18 bases between. There are 16 residues in the CDR3. In nucleotides, the CDR3 is TGTGCCAGCAGCTCCCTACCAGGGAGGATAGACTATGGCTACACCTTC. Translated, it gives CASSSLPGRIDYGYTF.

In its sample, this clone was seen a few times. This chain connects TRBV29-1 to TRBJ1-5, with D maybe TRBD1 (6 bases). CDR3 size: 14 residues. Trimming pared 3 bases from V and 4 bases from J, leaving 13 bases between. Looked up from germline, CDR1 is SQVTM and CDR2 is ANQGSEA. CDR3 coding DNA: TGCAGCGTTGAGTGGCAGGGGAGGAATCAGCCCCAGCATTTT. Protein: CSVEWQGRNQPQHF.

The CDR3: CAWSKTDTQYF. The CDR3 nucleotides read TGTGCCTGGAGTAAGACAGATACGCAGTATTTT. The chain couples TRBV30 to TRBJ2-3; D remains ambiguous. Germline V CDR1 and CDR2: GTSNPN, SVGIG (reference sequence). The V gene lost 2 bases and the J gene lost 3 bases, with 3 bases spanning the gap. The CDR3 runs 11 residues.

The chain recombines TRBV25-1 with TRBJ1-3; the D gene is possibly TRBD1 (6 bases). The V and J ends lost 4 bases and 1 base respectively, with 14 bases between them. Germline V gene data show CDR1 as MGHDK and CDR2 as SYGVNS. The CDR3 consists of 16 residues. The CDR3 DNA sequence: TGTGCCAGCAGTGGGTACAGGGATCTTTCTGGAAACACCATATATTTT. Translated, it gives CASSGYRDLSGNTIYF.

The J gene is TRBJ2-1, the V gene TRBV30, with D perhaps matching TRBD1 (6 bases). Germline-derived CDR1 and CDR2 are GTSNPN and SVGIG (reference sequence). The CDR3 has 13 amino acids. V was clipped by 0 bases and J by 3 bases, with 6 bases between them. The CDR3 bases are TGTGCCTGGAGTGTACAGGGCTACAATGAGCAGTTCTTC. It encodes CAWSVQGYNEQFF. Complete variable domain (other parts from reference TRBV30 and TRBJ2-1): SQTIHQWPATLVQPVGSPLSLECTVEGTSNPNLYWYRQAAGRGLQLLFYSVGIGQISSEVPQNLSASRPQDRQFILSSKKLLLSDSGFYLCAWSVQGYNEQFFGPGTRLTVL.